The 21 T cell receptor beta chains in this list originate from one sample, sequenced in a study of CD8 T cells in ankylosing spondylitis. TCRdb ran MiXCR on the 5' RACE reads and lists one entry per CDR3 protein. Seen here are around 250,000 distinct CDR3 sequences, over 15% observed once, and the top ten hold less than 35%. Sequenced input: blood, either unsorted or a sorted T cell fraction (not recorded which). The receptors originated from a male donor with ankylosing spondylitis or in good health (not recorded which).

The chain combines TRBV29-1 with TRBJ2-3; D may be TRBD2 (6 bases). The CDR3 is made up of 13 amino acids. Germline CDR1 SQVTM, CDR2 ANQGSEA. V was clipped by 7 bases and J by 0 bases, with 11 bases between them. CDR3 DNA sequence: TGCAGCGGTCATGGGGGGAGCACAGATACGCAGTATTTT. It is translated as CSGHGGSTDTQYF.

Only a few counts were recorded for this clonotype. The genes are TRBV10-3 and TRBJ2-1; TRBD2 matches 13 bases. The germline CDR1 and CDR2 sequences are ENHRY and SYGVKD. The CDR3 has 18 amino acids. J was trimmed by 0 bases and V by 6 bases; bases with no gene match: 8. CDR3 protein: CAISRTSGGLSSYNEQFF. As DNA, the CDR3 is TGTGCCATCAGCCGGACTAGCGGGGGCCTCAGCTCCTACAATGAGCAGTTCTTC.

This clonotype was detected only a few times. V and J are TRBV4-3 and TRBJ2-6; the match to TRBD1 covers 7 bases. The CDR3 spans 15 residues. Germline CDR1 is LGHNA and CDR2 is YSLEER. V dropped 3 bases and J dropped 3; count of bases not matched to a gene: 2. The CDR3 bases are TGCGCCAGCAGCCAGGACAGGTTTGGGGCCAACGTCCTGACTTTC. Protein product: CASSQDRFGANVLTF.

As regards this clonotype: A read error may explain this, as a much larger clone is one base away. The J gene is TRBJ2-3, the V gene TRBV2, with 7 bases identical to TRBD2. CDR3 size: 15 residues. CDR1 SNHLY and CDR2 FYNNEI come from the germline V gene. In DNA form, the CDR3 reads TGTGCCAGCAGTGAACTGGCTAGCGGAACAGATACGCTGTATTTT. It encodes CASSELASGTDTLYF.

This sequence joins TRBV29-1 and TRBJ2-1, with D possibly called TRBD1 or TRBD2 (5 bases each). Trimming left V 6 bases short and J 3 bases short, with 12 bases between. Per germline, CDR1 SQVTM and CDR2 ANQGSEA. This CDR3 comprises 13 residues. The CDR3 spells CSVPGTLYNEQFF. The CDR3 bases are TGCAGCGTACCCGGGACGCTCTACAATGAGCAGTTCTTC.

This rearrangement joins TRBV27 to TRBJ2-7, with TRBD1 as a possible D gene (6 bases). Trimming pared 5 bases from V and 2 bases from J, leaving 16 bases between. The CDR3 spans 15 residues. Germline-derived CDR1 and CDR2 are MNHEY and SMNVEV (reference sequence). In DNA form, the CDR3 reads TGTGCCAGCAGTAACATAGTGGACAGTCCCTACGAGCAGTACTTC. This translates into CASSNIVDSPYEQYF.

The V gene is TRBV15, the J gene TRBJ1-5; TRBD1 is a possible D gene (5 bases). In germline, CDR1 is LNHNV, CDR2 YYDKDF (reference sequence). The ends were cut back, 0 bases at V and 3 bases at J, with 9 bases in the middle. The CDR3 has 15 amino acids. The CDR3 DNA sequence: TGTGCCACCAGCAGAGAGGGGCCGTTCAATCAGCCCCAGCATTTT. Protein product: CATSREGPFNQPQHF.

This clonotype was detected only a few times. The chain combines TRBV4-1 with TRBJ2-7; D may be TRBD2 (6 bases). The CDR3 length is 14 residues. From germline, CDR1 is MGHRA and CDR2 YSYEKL. With 1 base removed from V and 3 bases from J, the gap between germline ends came to 10 bases. As DNA, the CDR3 is TGCGCCAGCAGCCAAGGGGGGGTAGACTACGAGCAGTACTTC. It codes for CASSQGGVDYEQYF.

The gene calls are TRBV5-1 and TRBJ2-7; 8 bases line up with TRBD1. Germline V gives CDR1 SGHRS, CDR2 YFSETQ. This CDR3 is 15 amino acids long. V gave up 0 bases and J gave up 4 bases; unmatched junction bases: 6. Here the CDR3 reads CASSLGGQGQYEQYF. CDR3 sequence (DNA): TGCGCCAGCAGCTTGGGTGGACAGGGTCAATACGAGCAGTACTTC.

The chain links TRBV12-3 or TRBV12-4 to TRBJ2-1; D perhaps matches TRBD2 (6 bases). The CDR3 contains 16 residues. The V and J ends lost 5 bases and 0 bases respectively, with 14 bases between them. CDR3 in amino acids: CASSPLAPSSYNEQFF. The CDR3 DNA reads as TGTGCCAGCAGTCCCCTAGCGCCAAGCTCCTACAATGAGCAGTTCTTC.

V is TRBV11-2 and J is TRBJ2-1; D not resolved. Trimming left V 2 bases short and J 2 bases short, with 13 bases between. Germline V gene sequence: CDR1 SGHAT, CDR2 FQNNGV. There are 16 residues in the CDR3. CDR3 coding DNA: TGTGCCAGCAGCTTATGGTCCAGCAAAACCTACAATGAGCAGTTCTTC. It is translated as CASSLWSSKTYNEQFF.

The gene calls are TRBV29-1 and TRBJ2-7; the match to TRBD1 covers 9 bases. Unmatched junction bases numbered 5, after V lost 3 bases and J lost 2 bases. Germline lookup yields CDR1 SQVTM and CDR2 ANQGSEA. The CDR3 is made up of 14 amino acids. Here the CDR3 reads CSVETGGYTYEQYF. DNA of the CDR3: TGCAGCGTTGAGACAGGGGGTTATACCTACGAGCAGTACTTC.

This clonotype showed up just a few times. V usage is TRBV20-1 and J usage is TRBJ2-7; D ambiguous. V was shortened by 1 base and J by 1 base, with 8 bases between the two germline ends. Germline assignment: CDR1 DFQATT and CDR2 SNEGSKA (reference sequence). The CDR3 consists of 13 residues. The CDR3 spells CSARGEESYEQYF. The CDR3 nucleotides read TGCAGTGCTAGAGGGGAAGAGTCCTACGAGCAGTACTTC.

This clonotype turned up a few times. The V and J genes are TRBV4-2 and TRBJ2-1; 7 positions agree with TRBD2. Per germline, CDR1 LGHNA and CDR2 YNFKEQ. Losses at the gene ends were 3 bases for V and 3 bases for J; bases not matched to a gene: 5. The CDR3 contains 15 residues. In nucleotides, the CDR3 is TGTGCCAGCAGCCATCTAGCGGATAACTACAATGAGCAGTTCTTC. Translation: CASSHLADNYNEQFF.

In this sample, this clonotype turned up many times. J is TRBJ2-3 and V is TRBV4-2; D is possibly TRBD2 (6 bases). The V gene's germline CDR1 is LGHNA and CDR2 YNFKEQ. With 1 base removed from V and 6 bases from J, the gap between germline ends came to 14 bases. The CDR3 consists of 15 residues. Here the CDR3 reads CASSQGPRESDTQYF. DNA of the CDR3: TGTGCCAGCAGCCAAGGGCCTCGGGAGTCTGATACGCAGTATTTT.

The chain links TRBV11-1 to TRBJ1-1; 8 nucleotides agree with TRBD1. The V segment lost 1 base and the J segment 5 bases; nucleotides outside the gene matches: 12. Germline V gene sequence: CDR1 SGHAT, CDR2 FQDESV (reference sequence). The CDR3 length is 17 residues. The CDR3 region has the DNA TGTGCCAGCAGCTTAGTAGGACAGGGACTCCATGGAACTGAAGCTTTCTTT. Encoded protein: CASSLVGQGLHGTEAFF.

In its sample, this clonotype was seen many times. The J gene is TRBJ2-3, the V gene TRBV7-9; no reliable D call. Trimming removed 3 bases at V and 4 bases at J, with 11 bases between. CDR1 and CDR2 from the germline V gene are SEHNR and FQNEAQ (reference sequence). CDR3 size: 14 residues. The CDR3 protein is CASSLSFGADTQYF. The DNA for the CDR3 is TGTGCCAGCAGCTTGTCATTCGGTGCAGATACGCAGTATTTT.

This clonotype was counted a few times. The rearrangement joins TRBV5-1 to TRBJ2-1; the D gene is possibly TRBD1 (7 bases). The CDR3 length is 13 residues. CDR1 and CDR2 from the germline V gene are SGHRS and YFSETQ. The V end lost 5 bases, the J end lost 8 bases, and 14 bases lay between the germline ends. CDR3 loop: CASRGSGGHEQFF. CDR3 DNA: TGCGCCAGCAGGGGGTCAGGGGGGCATGAGCAGTTCTTC.

This clonotype came up a few times. The rearrangement links TRBV7-9 to TRBJ2-7; 11 bases fit TRBD2. V was clipped by 10 bases and J by 3 bases; unmatched bases: 11. CDR1 is SEHNR and CDR2 is FQNEAQ in the germline V gene (reference sequence). The CDR3 spans 15 residues. Here the CDR3 DNA reads TGTGCCACCGCCCCACTAGCGGGAGATTTCTACGAGCAGTACTTC. Translation gives CATAPLAGDFYEQYF. Drawing the rest from reference TRBV7-9 and TRBJ2-7, the complete variable domain is DTGVSQNPRHKITKRGQNVTFRCDPISEHNRLYWYRQTLGQGPEFLTYFQNEAQLEKSRLLSDRFSAERPKGSFSTLEIQRTEQGDSAMYLCATAPLAGDFYEQYFGPGTRLTVT.

The genes are TRBV4-3 and TRBJ2-5; D is unclear. This CDR3 is 14 amino acids long. Trimming shortened V by 0 bases and J by 5 bases, and 10 bases separated the two germline ends. Germline values: CDR1 LGHNA, CDR2 YSLEER. The CDR3 reads CASSQDPGQETQYF. CDR3 sequence (DNA): TGCGCCAGCAGCCAAGATCCGGGTCAGGAGACCCAGTACTTC.

The rearrangement uses TRBV3-1 and TRBJ2-3, with 14 positions matching TRBD2. This CDR3 has 15 residues. The V gene's germline CDR1 is LGHDT and CDR2 YNNKEL (reference sequence). Germline trimming cut 4 bases from V and 5 bases from J; bases unmatched to any gene: 2. In nucleotides, the CDR3 is TGTGCCAGCAGCCGCGGGACTAGCGGGGGAGATACGCAGTATTTT. Amino acids: CASSRGTSGGDTQYF.